This record concerns one TCR beta chain sequence. The CDR3 is 12 amino acids. Looked up from germline, CDR1 is SEHNR and CDR2 is FQNEAQ (reference sequence). Trimming shortened V by 2 bases and J by 7 bases, and 8 bases separated the two germline ends. The data stem from a study of blood T cell repertoires in COVID-19. Across the study: PBMCs, B-cell-depleted T cells, or T cells were the source of the cDNA or gDNA that made up the material.

Original processing notes: Counts of nucleated cells, estimated from reference gene primer amplification, were obtained. Only in-frame clones appear in the TCRdb table, and some are missing; sequencing was by immunoSEQ multiplex PCR. The V and J calls and clone size are taken from that table; D and trimming were inferred from the DNA. The sample shows 100,000 to 150,000 clones, about 83% of them seen only once. This rearrangement joins TRBV7-9 to TRBJ1-2; D uncertain. Sequenced sample: peripheral blood. The TCR originated in a man older than 75 with active or convalescent COVID-19. The CDR3 is CASSLTEGGYTF. CDR3 in DNA: TGTGCCAGCAGCTTAACAGAGGGTGGCTACACCTTC.